These 27 T cell receptor beta chains originate from one sample sequenced in a study of CD8 T cells in ankylosing spondylitis. TCRdb fed the 5' RACE reads into MiXCR, producing one record per CDR3 protein. The data show 200,000 to 250,000 distinct CDR3 sequences, with around 20% seen just once and approximately 42% held by the top ten. General study points: A motif in TCR beta, a set of eight highly homologous variants, appeared characteristic of ankylosing spondylitis blood.

These receptors have no identified antigens. The specimen was blood, either unsorted or a sorted T cell fraction (not recorded which). The receptors come from a male donor with ankylosing spondylitis.

V gene TRBV2 combines with J gene TRBJ2-1, with 9 bases matching TRBD2. Losses at the gene ends were 6 bases for V and 10 bases for J; bases not matched to a gene: 4. Germline values: CDR1 SNHLY, CDR2 FYNNEI. This CDR3 region has 12 residues. The CDR3 nucleotides read TGTGCCAGCAGGGGACTAGCACTGGAGCAGTTCTTC. This translates into CASRGLALEQFF.

This clonotype was seen more than once but under ten times. J is TRBJ2-5 and V is TRBV6-5, with TRBD2 matching 7 bases. Germline CDR1 reads MNHEY; CDR2 reads SVGAGI. The CDR3 has 16 amino acids. The V gene end was trimmed by 4 bases and the J gene end by 3 bases; junction bases not matched to a gene: 11. As DNA, the CDR3 is TGTGCCAGCAGTTTCCTTCAGGGAGGGTCTAAAGAGACCCAGTACTTC. As protein: CASSFLQGGSKETQYF.

This chain links TRBV6-1 with TRBJ2-3; 12 nucleotides align to TRBD2. The trim removed 6 bases at V and 4 bases at J, leaving 8 bases unmatched. The CDR3 is made up of 16 amino acids. The germline CDR1 and CDR2 sequences are MNHNS and SASEGT. CDR3 in amino acids: CASSLQTSGSADTQYF. Written as DNA, the CDR3 is TGTGCCAGCAGCCTGCAGACTAGCGGGAGCGCAGATACGCAGTATTTT.

At least ten counts were recorded for this clonotype. The V gene is TRBV27, the J gene TRBJ1-1, with D perhaps matching TRBD1 (6 bases). Looked up from germline, CDR1 is MNHEY and CDR2 is SMNVEV (reference sequence). This CDR3 region has 14 residues. V lost 4 bases to trimming and J lost 5 bases, with 14 bases between them. The CDR3 nucleotides read TGTGCCAGCAGTTGGGGGGGCCCCGGGACTGAAGCTTTCTTT. Its translation: CASSWGGPGTEAFF.

The CDR3 loop reads CASSQDPSGLNTGELFF. The CDR3 coding sequence is TGTGCCAGCAGCCAAGACCCTAGCGGGTTAAACACCGGGGAGCTGTTTTTT. The V gene is TRBV4-2, the J gene TRBJ2-2; 8 nucleotides agree with TRBD2. The trim removed 0 bases at V and 2 bases at J, leaving 5 bases unmatched. Germline V gives CDR1 LGHNA, CDR2 YNFKEQ. This CDR3 is built from 17 residues.

This clonotype was recorded a few times. The chain carries TRBV7-8 and TRBJ1-1; a weak D match, TRBD1 (5 bases). CDR1 is SGHVS and CDR2 is FQNEAQ in the germline V gene. V lost 5 bases to trimming and J lost 6 bases, with 19 bases between them. This CDR3 contains 15 residues. The DNA for the CDR3 is TGTGCCAGCAGCCCCTTAGCGGTCGGAGGGGCTGAAGCTTTCTTT. Protein sequence: CASSPLAVGGAEAFF.

This clonotype turned up a few times. The V and J genes are TRBV11-3 and TRBJ2-3; 9 bases fit TRBD2. CDR1 and CDR2 (germline): SGHNT, YENEEA. The length of the CDR3 is 17 residues. Germline trimming cut 5 bases from V and 1 base from J; bases unmatched to any gene: 10. CDR3 in DNA: TGTGCCAGCAGCCCCGGCTTAGCGGGGGTTGGCACAGATACGCAGTATTTT. Its protein product is CASSPGLAGVGTDTQYF.

V usage is TRBV12-3 or TRBV12-4 and J usage is TRBJ1-2; D is perhaps TRBD1 (5 bases). With 6 bases removed from V and 6 bases from J, the gap between germline ends came to 20 bases. CDR3 length: 15 amino acids. In nucleotides, the CDR3 is TGTGCCAGCAGCCAGACCGTGGACATCCGACATGGCTACACCTTC. It yields the protein CASSQTVDIRHGYTF.

This clonotype was observed a few times. V gene TRBV5-1 combines with J gene TRBJ2-7, with D maybe TRBD1 (7 bases). The germline gives CDR1 SGHRS, CDR2 YFSETQ. This CDR3 comprises 14 residues. V dropped 3 bases and J dropped 1 base, with 11 bases sitting between them. This CDR3 is CASSWAGQSYEQYF. Written as DNA, the CDR3 is TGCGCCAGCAGCTGGGCGGGACAGTCCTACGAGCAGTACTTC.

The chain has TRBV6-5 and TRBJ1-5, with a possible D match to TRBD1 (5 bases). This CDR3 contains 14 residues. Germline loops: CDR1 MNHEY, CDR2 SVGAGI. Trimming shortened V by 3 bases and J by 7 bases, and 13 bases separated the two germline ends. The CDR3 sequence is CASSYTPQGQPQHF. The CDR3 nucleotides are TGTGCCAGCAGTTATACACCGCAGGGCCAGCCCCAGCATTTT.

The J gene is TRBJ2-1, the V gene TRBV6-2 or TRBV6-3; a weak D match, TRBD2 (6 bases). The V gene lost 6 bases and the J gene lost 4 bases, with 19 bases spanning the gap. This CDR3 has 16 amino acids. CDR1 and CDR2 (germline): MNHEY, SVGEGT. CDR3 nucleotides: TGTGCCAGCAGCCCCAGACTAGGTGCTTCTTACAATGAGCAGTTCTTC. Amino acid sequence: CASSPRLGASYNEQFF.

A few counts support this clonotype. V usage is TRBV27 and J usage is TRBJ2-7; TRBD1 aligns across 7 bases. Germline V gene sequence: CDR1 MNHEY, CDR2 SMNVEV (reference sequence). With 6 bases clipped from V and 5 bases from J, the junction kept 4 bases outside the gene matches. CDR3 size: 12 residues. The CDR3 protein is CASSSDRDEQYF. The CDR3 bases are TGTGCCAGCAGCTCCGACAGGGACGAGCAGTACTTC.

This clonotype has ten or more counts. J is TRBJ2-1 and V is TRBV4-1; possible D gene TRBD1, 8 bases. This CDR3 has 17 amino acids. Per the germline V gene, CDR1 is MGHRA and CDR2 is YSYEKL. V gave up 4 bases and J gave up 7 bases, with 23 bases separating them. CDR3 nucleotides: TGCGCCAGCAGCCCTCAGCGGGGCAGGGGGCAGTTGAATGAGCAGTTCTTC. Amino acid sequence: CASSPQRGRGQLNEQFF.

The V and J genes are TRBV27 and TRBJ2-6; no definite D call. Trimming stripped 4 bases from V and 0 bases from J, with 4 bases between. The CDR3 consists of 14 residues. Looked up from germline, CDR1 is MNHEY and CDR2 is SMNVEV (reference sequence). The CDR3 DNA reads TGTGCCAGCAGTTCCAGCTCTGGGGCCAACGTCCTGACTTTC. The encoded protein is CASSSSSGANVLTF.

This chain joins TRBV19 and TRBJ1-1; D is possibly TRBD1 (5 bases). Between the trimmed V and J ends, which lost 1 base and 6 bases, there was a span of 12 bases. This CDR3 is built from 14 residues. Germline V lookup: CDR1 LNHDA, CDR2 SQIVND (reference sequence). Written as DNA, the CDR3 is TGTGCCAGTAGTATAGGGTCAGGGAGCGCTGAAGCTTTCTTT. Translation gives CASSIGSGSAEAFF.

The V gene is TRBV7-9, the J gene TRBJ1-1; no firm D call. The length of the CDR3 is 11 residues. Germline V gene sequence: CDR1 SEHNR, CDR2 FQNEAQ (reference sequence). V shed 2 bases and J shed 7 bases, with 5 bases lying between them. The chain's CDR3 is CASSLLDEAFF. CDR3 in DNA: TGTGCCAGCAGCTTACTGGATGAAGCTTTCTTT.

This clonotype was observed a few times. The V and J genes are TRBV5-1 and TRBJ2-7; D is uncertain. Per germline, CDR1 SGHRS and CDR2 YFSETQ. V lost 0 bases, J lost 1 base, and 14 bases lay in between. This CDR3 is 16 amino acids long. CDR3 in DNA: TGCGCCAGCAGCTTGGACAGCATTACCTTTTCCTACGAGCAGTACTTC. Amino acids: CASSLDSITFSYEQYF.

The V and J genes are TRBV10-3 and TRBJ1-1; perhaps TRBD1 as D (6 bases). Trimming pared 6 bases from V and 2 bases from J, leaving 10 bases between. This CDR3 comprises 13 residues. Germline V CDR1 and CDR2: ENHRY, SYGVKD. This chain's CDR3 is CAISTGLNTEAFF. The CDR3 DNA sequence: TGTGCCATCAGCACAGGGTTAAACACTGAAGCTTTCTTT.

This clonotype was seen a few times. The CDR3: CASSYSAEGGTDTQYF. The CDR3 nucleotides are TGTGCCAGCAGTTACTCTGCGGAGGGGGGCACAGATACGCAGTATTTT. The rearrangement uses TRBV6-5 and TRBJ2-3; D is possibly TRBD1 or TRBD2 (6 bases each). The length of the CDR3 is 16 residues. In germline, CDR1 is MNHEY, CDR2 SVGAGI. V was clipped by 0 bases and J by 1 base, with 11 bases between them.

The chain employs TRBV27 and TRBJ2-7, with D unclear. In germline, CDR1 is MNHEY, CDR2 SMNVEV (reference sequence). The V end lost 2 bases, the J end lost 2 bases, and 13 bases lay between the germline ends. The CDR3 is made up of 15 amino acids. The CDR3 coding sequence is TGTGCCAGCAGTTTACTTCCCCCGACTGCCTACGAGCAGTACTTC. Its protein product is CASSLLPPTAYEQYF.

The chain joins TRBV6-4 to TRBJ2-3; D call uncertain. The germline V gene encodes CDR1 MRHNA and CDR2 SNTAGT. This CDR3 spans 15 amino acids. The V and J ends lost 1 base and 0 bases respectively, with 8 bases between them. The CDR3 DNA reads as TGTGCCAGCAGTGACTATGGGCAGAGCACAGATACGCAGTATTTT. Protein: CASSDYGQSTDTQYF.

The chain uses TRBV20-1 and TRBJ1-1; D gene uncertain. The germline V gene encodes CDR1 DFQATT and CDR2 SNEGSKA (reference sequence). This CDR3 spans 13 amino acids. Trimming took off 3 bases at V and 6 bases at J, with 14 bases between the two ends. The CDR3: CSASLPDGAEAFF. In DNA, the CDR3 is TGCAGTGCTAGCCTGCCCGATGGGGCTGAAGCTTTCTTT.

This clonotype was recorded a few times. The chain joins TRBV7-9 to TRBJ2-7; 9 positions match TRBD2. CDR3 length: 15 residues. J was trimmed by 2 bases and V by 1 base; bases with no gene match: 3. Germline CDR1 is SEHNR and CDR2 is FQNEAQ (reference sequence). Here the CDR3 reads CASSLEAGGPYEQYF. DNA of the CDR3: TGTGCCAGCAGCTTAGAAGCGGGAGGACCCTACGAGCAGTACTTC.

The gene calls are TRBV20-1 and TRBJ2-7; the match to TRBD2 covers 7 bases. J gave up 3 bases and V 4 bases, and 0 bases lay outside the gene matches. In germline, CDR1 is DFQATT, CDR2 SNEGSKA (reference sequence). This CDR3 has 11 amino acids. The DNA for the CDR3 is TGCAGTGCTACTAGCGGCTACGAGCAGTACTTC. Translation gives CSATSGYEQYF.

Concerning this clonotype: At one of its ends the junction is not consistent with the germline gene, which may arise from a read error. This chain uses TRBV12-3 or TRBV12-4 with TRBJ2-2; 15 bases are shared with TRBD2. There are 18 residues in the CDR3. The CDR3 DNA follows: TGTGCCTGCAGTTTCACCGGACTAGCGGGAGGGGGCACCGGGGAGCTGTTTTTT. Protein product: CACSFTGLAGGGTGELFF.

This clonotype was counted many times. The genes are TRBV12-3 or TRBV12-4 and TRBJ2-1; 11 bases fit TRBD2. The CDR3 extends over 15 amino acids. The ends lost 4 bases at V and 4 bases at J; junction bases unmatched: 3. CDR3 amino acids: CASSSSGGTYNEQFF. CDR3 in DNA: TGTGCCAGCAGTTCTAGCGGGGGGACTTACAATGAGCAGTTCTTC.

The chain couples TRBV7-9 to TRBJ1-6, with no clear D. Trimming cost V 1 base and J 6 bases, with 16 bases left between them. Germline CDR1 SEHNR, CDR2 FQNEAQ (reference sequence). CDR3 length: 17 amino acids. DNA of the CDR3: TGTGCCAGCAGCTTAGTCGGGTCCCAAGGGCTTAATTCACCCCTCCACTTT. Its translation is CASSLVGSQGLNSPLHF.